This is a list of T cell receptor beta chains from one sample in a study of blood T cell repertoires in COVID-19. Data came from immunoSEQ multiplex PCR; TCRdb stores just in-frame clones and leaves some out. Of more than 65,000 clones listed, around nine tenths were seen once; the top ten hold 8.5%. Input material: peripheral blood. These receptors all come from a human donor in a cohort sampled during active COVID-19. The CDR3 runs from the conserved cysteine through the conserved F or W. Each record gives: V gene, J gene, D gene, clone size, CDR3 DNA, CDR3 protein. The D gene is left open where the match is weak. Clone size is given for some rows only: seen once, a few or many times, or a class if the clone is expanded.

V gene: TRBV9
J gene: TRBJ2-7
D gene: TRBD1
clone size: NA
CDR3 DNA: TGTGCCAGCAGCGCAAGACCGGGACAGTCCTACGAGCAGTACTTC
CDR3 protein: CASSARPGQSYEQYF

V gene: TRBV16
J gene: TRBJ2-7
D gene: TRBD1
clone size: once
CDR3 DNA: TGTGCCAGCAGCTGGGGACAGGGAGGCTCCTACGAGCAGTACTTC
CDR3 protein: CASSWGQGGSYEQYF

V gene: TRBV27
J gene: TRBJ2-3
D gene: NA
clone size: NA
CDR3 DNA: TGTGCCAGCAGTCCGTCTCGCACAGATACGCAGTATTTT
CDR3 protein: CASSPSRTDTQYF

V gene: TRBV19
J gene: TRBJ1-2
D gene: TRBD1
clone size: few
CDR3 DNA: TGTGCCTCAGGACAGGGGCCAGCTAACTATGGCTACACCTTC
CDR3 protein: CASGQGPANYGYTF

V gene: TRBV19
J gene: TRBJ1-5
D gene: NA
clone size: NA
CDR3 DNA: TGTGCCAGTAGGAGGACAGCGGCAGTGGGCAATCAGCCCCAGCATTTT
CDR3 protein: CASRRTAAVGNQPQHF

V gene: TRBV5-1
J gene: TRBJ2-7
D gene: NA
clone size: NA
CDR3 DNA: TGCGCCAGCAGCTTGGGTCTCAGGGAGGTCTATGAGCAGTACTTC
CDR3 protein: CASSLGLREVYEQYF

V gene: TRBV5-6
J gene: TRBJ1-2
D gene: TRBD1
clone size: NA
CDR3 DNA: TGTGCCAGCAGCCCGGGGGACAGTGTTAACTATGGCTACACCTTC
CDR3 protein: CASSPGDSVNYGYTF

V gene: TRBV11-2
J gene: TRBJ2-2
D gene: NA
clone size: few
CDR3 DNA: TGTGCCAGCAGCCACCTACGGGGGGCGGGCACCGGGGAGCTGTTTTTT
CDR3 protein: CASSHLRGAGTGELFF

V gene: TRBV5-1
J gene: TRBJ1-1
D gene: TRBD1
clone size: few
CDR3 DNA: TGCGCCAGCAGCTCGACAGGGGAAGCTTTCTTT
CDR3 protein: CASSSTGEAFF

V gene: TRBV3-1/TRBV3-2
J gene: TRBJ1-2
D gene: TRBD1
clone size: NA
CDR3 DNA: TGTGCCAGCAGCCAAGAATCGGGCAGGGGGAACTATGGCTACACCTTC
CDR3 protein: CASSQESGRGNYGYTF

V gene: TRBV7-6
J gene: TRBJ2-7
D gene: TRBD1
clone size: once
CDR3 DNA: TGTGCCAGCAGCATCGCGACAGGGACCCGCGCTTCCTACGAGCAGTACTTC
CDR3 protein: CASSIATGTRASYEQYF

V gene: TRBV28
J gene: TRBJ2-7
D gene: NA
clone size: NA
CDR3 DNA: TGTGCCAGCAGTTTCCAGGACTCCTACGAGCAGTACTTC
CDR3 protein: CASSFQDSYEQYF

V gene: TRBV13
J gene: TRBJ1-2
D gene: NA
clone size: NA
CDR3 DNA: TGTGCCAGCAGCTTAACGGACAGCAAGTCCTATGGCTACACCTTC
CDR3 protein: CASSLTDSKSYGYTF

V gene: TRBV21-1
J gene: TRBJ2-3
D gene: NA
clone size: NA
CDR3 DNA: TGTGCCAGCAGCAAAGCGGCTAGCGGGGGTACGGATACGCAGTATTTT
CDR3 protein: CASSKAASGGTDTQYF

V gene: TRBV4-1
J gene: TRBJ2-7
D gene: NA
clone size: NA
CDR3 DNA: TGCGCCAGCAGCCAAGATCAGGGTCACGAGCAGTACTTC
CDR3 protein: CASSQDQGHEQYF